Listed below are T cell receptor beta chains from one sample, sequenced in a study of CD8+CD57+ T cells in acquired aplastic anemia. TCRdb reanalysed the reads using MiXCR and keeps one entry per CDR3 protein. The sample lists around 200,000 distinct CDR3 sequences, approximately 52% seen once, with 16% in the top ten. Sample: sorted CD4+, CD8+, or CD8+CD57+ T cells (not recorded which) from PBMCs. The origin of the receptors is a human donor in good health, serving as a control. CDR3s include the opening cysteine and the closing phenylalanine or tryptophan. Fields, in order: CDR3 protein, CDR3 DNA, clone size, V gene, J gene, D gene. The D gene is left open where the match is weak. Part of the rows lack a size; the others show once, few, many or a class for expanded clones.

CDR3aa: CASWPYSGYVYTF
CDR3nt: TGTGCCAGCTGGCCCTACAGCGGCTATGTCTACACCTTT
abundance: -
v_gene: TRBV7-2
j_gene: TRBJ1-2
d_gene: -

CDR3aa: CASSSRQGAEAFF
CDR3nt: TGTGCCAGCAGCTCCCGACAGGGCGCTGAAGCTTTCTTT
abundance: -
v_gene: TRBV7-2
j_gene: TRBJ1-1
d_gene: TRBD1

CDR3aa: CSAPIRGEAFF
CDR3nt: TGCAGTGCTCCAATCAGGGGTGAAGCTTTCTTT
abundance: -
v_gene: TRBV20-1
j_gene: TRBJ1-1
d_gene: -

CDR3aa: CASSLTSGSSYEQYF
CDR3nt: TGTGCCAGCAGCTTGACCTCGGGGAGCTCCTACGAGCAGTACTTC
abundance: many
v_gene: TRBV5-5
j_gene: TRBJ2-7
d_gene: -

CDR3aa: CASGLGRNREGEQYF
CDR3nt: TGTGCCAGCGGCTTAGGTCGGAACAGGGAAGGCGAGCAGTACTTC
abundance: -
v_gene: TRBV11-3
j_gene: TRBJ2-7
d_gene: -

CDR3aa: CASSQAGGPQHF
CDR3nt: TGTGCCAGCAGCCAAGCGGGGGGGCCCCAGCATTTT
abundance: once
v_gene: TRBV14
j_gene: TRBJ1-5
d_gene: -

CDR3aa: CATWDIFNTEAFF
CDR3nt: TGTGCCACCTGGGACATATTCAACACTGAAGCTTTCTTT
abundance: many
v_gene: TRBV6-2/TRBV6-3
j_gene: TRBJ1-1
d_gene: -

CDR3aa: CASLAPGEVGKLFF
CDR3nt: TGTGCCAGCTTGGCTCCAGGGGAAGTAGGAAAACTGTTTTTT
abundance: few
v_gene: TRBV28
j_gene: TRBJ1-4
d_gene: -

CDR3aa: CASSLPGQGSGELFF
CDR3nt: TGTGCCAGCAGTTTACCCGGACAGGGGAGCGGGGAGCTGTTTTTT
abundance: -
v_gene: TRBV25-1
j_gene: TRBJ2-2
d_gene: TRBD1

CDR3aa: CASSLRSGVTQYF
CDR3nt: TGTGCCAGCAGCTTAAGGAGCGGGGTTACGCAGTATTTT
abundance: -
v_gene: TRBV7-2
j_gene: TRBJ2-3
d_gene: TRBD2

CDR3aa: CASQRLAGRAGELFF
CDR3nt: TGTGCCAGTCAAAGACTAGCGGGAAGGGCCGGGGAGCTGTTTTTT
abundance: many
v_gene: TRBV2
j_gene: TRBJ2-2
d_gene: TRBD2

CDR3aa: CSVEYSAADTQYF
CDR3nt: TGCAGCGTTGAGTACTCGGCGGCAGATACGCAGTATTTT
abundance: medium-sized
v_gene: TRBV29-1
j_gene: TRBJ2-3
d_gene: -

CDR3aa: CSAKTGYGYTF
CDR3nt: TGCAGTGCTAAGACGGGGTATGGCTACACCTTC
abundance: many
v_gene: TRBV20-1
j_gene: TRBJ1-2
d_gene: -

CDR3aa: CASRTTGLNTEAFF
CDR3nt: TGTGCCAGCAGGACGACAGGGTTGAACACTGAAGCTTTCTTT
abundance: many
v_gene: TRBV7-2
j_gene: TRBJ1-1
d_gene: TRBD1

CDR3aa: CASSAGTSVYEQYF
CDR3nt: TGTGCCAGCAGTGCCGGGACTAGCGTCTACGAGCAGTACTTC
abundance: -
v_gene: TRBV6-6
j_gene: TRBJ2-7
d_gene: TRBD2

CDR3aa: CAITSGGFQETQYF
CDR3nt: TGTGCCATCACCAGCGGGGGATTCCAAGAGACCCAGTACTTC
abundance: many
v_gene: TRBV10-3
j_gene: TRBJ2-5
d_gene: TRBD2

CDR3aa: CASSLSDPTDTQYF
CDR3nt: TGTGCCAGTAGCCTCTCGGACCCCACAGATACGCAGTATTTT
abundance: -
v_gene: TRBV19
j_gene: TRBJ2-3
d_gene: -

CDR3aa: CASSEGSWGAHSPLHF
CDR3nt: TGTGCCAGCAGTGAAGGATCCTGGGGAGCGCATTCACCCCTCCACTTT
abundance: -
v_gene: TRBV2
j_gene: TRBJ1-6
d_gene: -

CDR3aa: CASSPAGTSGREQYF
CDR3nt: TGTGCCAGCAGCCCTGCCGGGACTAGCGGAAGGGAGCAGTACTTC
abundance: -
v_gene: TRBV7-9
j_gene: TRBJ2-7
d_gene: TRBD2

CDR3aa: CASSFDYPGQGSETQYF
CDR3nt: TGCGCCAGCAGCTTCGACTATCCGGGACAGGGTTCCGAGACCCAGTACTTC
abundance: many
v_gene: TRBV5-1
j_gene: TRBJ2-5
d_gene: TRBD1

CDR3aa: CASTIGGGGGSPLHF
CDR3nt: TGTGCCAGCACCATTGGGGGGGGCGGAGGGTCACCCCTCCACTTT
abundance: few
v_gene: TRBV5-6
j_gene: TRBJ1-6
d_gene: -

CDR3aa: CASSLAPAGSYEQYF
CDR3nt: TGTGCCAGCAGCTTAGCCCCAGCGGGGTCCTACGAGCAGTACTTC
abundance: -
v_gene: TRBV7-2
j_gene: TRBJ2-7
d_gene: TRBD2

CDR3aa: CASSLSGTGGADTQYF
CDR3nt: TGTGCTAGCAGCTTATCGGGTACAGGTGGGGCAGATACGCAGTATTTT
abundance: -
v_gene: TRBV7-2
j_gene: TRBJ2-3
d_gene: -

CDR3aa: CASSPVAGDSYEQYF
CDR3nt: TGTGCCAGCAGCCCCGTGGCAGGGGATTCCTACGAGCAGTACTTC
abundance: -
v_gene: TRBV6-1
j_gene: TRBJ2-7
d_gene: -

CDR3aa: CASSEGGFTNTGELFF
CDR3nt: TGTGCCAGCAGTGAAGGGGGCTTTACGAACACCGGGGAGCTGTTTTTT
abundance: many
v_gene: TRBV2
j_gene: TRBJ2-2
d_gene: -

CDR3aa: CASSPPPGASSPLHF
CDR3nt: TGTGCCAGCAGTCCCCCCCCAGGGGCCAGTTCACCCCTCCACTTT
abundance: once
v_gene: TRBV6-5
j_gene: TRBJ1-6
d_gene: -

CDR3aa: CASSEVQGVIGYTF
CDR3nt: TGTGCCAGCAGTGAAGTCCAGGGGGTGATTGGCTACACCTTC
abundance: -
v_gene: TRBV2
j_gene: TRBJ1-2
d_gene: TRBD1

CDR3aa: CASSRTDRYSPLHF
CDR3nt: TGTGCCAGCAGCCGAACGGACAGATATTCACCCCTCCACTTT
abundance: many
v_gene: TRBV3-1
j_gene: TRBJ1-6
d_gene: -

CDR3aa: CASLLSGTGKRYEQYF
CDR3nt: TGTGCCAGCCTTCTCTCCGGGACAGGGAAACGCTACGAGCAGTACTTC
abundance: many
v_gene: TRBV12-3/TRBV12-4
j_gene: TRBJ2-7
d_gene: TRBD1

CDR3aa: CAWSEREYEQYF
CDR3nt: TGTGCCTGGAGTGAGCGGGAATACGAGCAGTACTTC
abundance: few
v_gene: TRBV30
j_gene: TRBJ2-7
d_gene: TRBD2

CDR3aa: CASSYYRVGGYTF
CDR3nt: TGTGCCAGCAGTTATTACAGGGTGGGTGGCTACACCTTC
abundance: -
v_gene: TRBV6-6
j_gene: TRBJ1-2
d_gene: -

CDR3aa: CASSEGTGTNTEAFF
CDR3nt: TGTGCCAGCAGTGAAGGGACAGGGACGAACACTGAAGCTTTCTTT
abundance: once
v_gene: TRBV25-1
j_gene: TRBJ1-1
d_gene: TRBD1

CDR3aa: CASSFGAEQYF
CDR3nt: TGTGCCAGCAGCTTTGGCGCCGAGCAGTACTTC
abundance: many
v_gene: TRBV5-6
j_gene: TRBJ2-7
d_gene: -

CDR3aa: CASSSRDGGMKTQYF
CDR3nt: TGTGCCAGTAGTTCCCGAGATGGAGGGATGAAGACCCAGTACTTC
abundance: -
v_gene: TRBV19
j_gene: TRBJ2-5
d_gene: -

CDR3aa: CASRTSTDTQYF
CDR3nt: TGCGCCAGCAGAACTAGCACAGATACGCAGTATTTT
abundance: -
v_gene: TRBV5-1
j_gene: TRBJ2-3
d_gene: -

CDR3aa: CASSGNRGGKTEAFF
CDR3nt: TGTGCCAGCAGTGGAAACAGGGGGGGGAAAACTGAAGCTTTCTTT
abundance: -
v_gene: TRBV2
j_gene: TRBJ1-1
d_gene: TRBD1

CDR3aa: CASSSGVPGELFF
CDR3nt: TGTGCCAGCAGCTCAGGGGTGCCCGGGGAGCTGTTTTTT
abundance: -
v_gene: TRBV7-9
j_gene: TRBJ2-2
d_gene: -

CDR3aa: CASSVSGKGNEQYF
CDR3nt: TGTGCCAGTAGTGTCTCAGGAAAGGGGAACGAGCAGTACTTC
abundance: -
v_gene: TRBV19
j_gene: TRBJ2-7
d_gene: -

CDR3aa: CASSLVAGDGYTF
CDR3nt: TGTGCCAGCAGCTTAGTAGCAGGAGATGGCTACACCTTC
abundance: -
v_gene: TRBV5-6
j_gene: TRBJ1-2
d_gene: -

CDR3aa: CSARQTGGPYEQYF
CDR3nt: TGCAGTGCTAGACAAACAGGGGGCCCCTACGAGCAGTACTTC
abundance: -
v_gene: TRBV20-1
j_gene: TRBJ2-7
d_gene: TRBD1

CDR3aa: CASSSSGTSGYNEQFF
CDR3nt: TGCGCCAGCAGCTCATCCGGGACTAGCGGGTACAATGAGCAGTTCTTC
abundance: many
v_gene: TRBV5-1
j_gene: TRBJ2-1
d_gene: TRBD2

CDR3aa: CASSPQVRGNIYGYTF
CDR3nt: TGTGCCAGCAGCCCACAGGTCAGGGGGAACATCTATGGCTACACCTTC
abundance: -
v_gene: TRBV11-3
j_gene: TRBJ1-2
d_gene: TRBD1

CDR3aa: CASSTGGYQPQHF
CDR3nt: TGTGCCAGCAGCACGGGGGGCTATCAGCCCCAGCATTTT
abundance: -
v_gene: TRBV9
j_gene: TRBJ1-5
d_gene: -

CDR3aa: CASSPVAGEDTQYF
CDR3nt: TGTGCCAGCAGCCCCGTAGCGGGGGAAGATACGCAGTATTTT
abundance: -
v_gene: TRBV7-2
j_gene: TRBJ2-3
d_gene: TRBD2

CDR3aa: CASSIMGSGPGPQHF
CDR3nt: TGTGCCAGTAGTATAATGGGTTCAGGGCCAGGGCCCCAGCATTTT
abundance: few
v_gene: TRBV19
j_gene: TRBJ1-5
d_gene: -

CDR3aa: CASSAGQGYTEAFF
CDR3nt: TGCGCCAGCAGTGCGGGACAGGGGTACACTGAAGCTTTCTTT
abundance: -
v_gene: TRBV5-1
j_gene: TRBJ1-1
d_gene: TRBD1

CDR3aa: CASRYQAYEQYF
CDR3nt: TGTGCCAGCAGATACCAGGCCTACGAGCAGTACTTC
abundance: -
v_gene: TRBV7-9
j_gene: TRBJ2-7
d_gene: -

CDR3aa: CASSSAGATYEQYF
CDR3nt: TGTGCCAGCAGCTCAGCGGGGGCAACTTACGAGCAGTACTTC
abundance: -
v_gene: TRBV7-2
j_gene: TRBJ2-7
d_gene: TRBD2

CDR3aa: CATSSPGGRPLQETQYF
CDR3nt: TGTGCCACCAGCAGCCCGGGGGGCAGGCCACTACAAGAGACCCAGTACTTC
abundance: -
v_gene: TRBV15
j_gene: TRBJ2-5
d_gene: -

CDR3aa: CAISDRGEQYF
CDR3nt: TGTGCCATCAGTGACCGCGGCGAGCAGTACTTC
abundance: many
v_gene: TRBV10-3
j_gene: TRBJ2-7
d_gene: -

CDR3aa: CASSEGERYGYTF
CDR3nt: TGTGCCAGCAGTGAGGGGGAGAGGTATGGCTACACCTTC
abundance: -
v_gene: TRBV2
j_gene: TRBJ1-2
d_gene: -

CDR3aa: CASSVQGPPLHF
CDR3nt: TGTGCCAGCAGTGTCCAGGGCCCACCCCTCCACTTT
abundance: -
v_gene: TRBV25-1
j_gene: TRBJ1-6
d_gene: -

CDR3aa: CASSRGTWTVTNEKLFF
CDR3nt: TGTGCCAGTAGTAGAGGAACTTGGACAGTAACTAATGAAAAACTGTTTTTT
abundance: -
v_gene: TRBV19
j_gene: TRBJ1-4
d_gene: -